The 20 T cell receptor beta chains below come from one sample, sequenced in a study of T cells in Graves' hyperthyroidism and ophthalmopathy. Using RNA transcripts as the source, TCR beta CDR3 regions were amplified. The TCR CDR3 first-round RT-PCR relied on the HTBI primer set. TCRdb processed the multiplex PCR reads anew with MiXCR; each CDR3 protein has one entry. This table has 400,000 to 550,000 distinct CDR3 sequences, around 24% appearing once. Sequencing was done on a sample of blood. Source of these receptors: a woman between 25 and 40 years old with Graves' ophthalmopathy.

About this clonotype itself: A read error may produce the germline difference seen at one junction end. The V and J genes are TRBV12-3 or TRBV12-4 and TRBJ1-3; D unclear. This CDR3 is 15 amino acids long. The CDR3 coding sequence is TGTGCCAGCAATTTTGACGGACGCTCTGGAAACGCCATATATTTT. As protein: CASNFDGRSGNAIYF.

This clonotype was recorded a few times. The genes are TRBV19 and TRBJ1-5, with 9 bases fitting TRBD1. CDR1 is LNHDA and CDR2 is SQIVND in the germline V gene (reference sequence). Trimming cost V 6 bases and J 7 bases; bases outside gene matches: 7. The CDR3 contains 14 residues. DNA for the CDR3: TGTGCCAGTAGATTGGGACAGGGCCGCCAGCCCCAGCATTTT. This encodes CASRLGQGRQPQHF.

This clonotype was detected many times. The V gene is TRBV20-1, the J gene TRBJ1-5; 9 nucleotides match TRBD1. The CDR3 length is 16 residues. Germline-derived CDR1 and CDR2 are DFQATT and SNEGSKA (reference sequence). V shed 4 bases, J shed 6 bases, and the junction held 13 bases outside the gene matches. CDR3 bases: TGCAGTGCTATACCCGGGACAGGGATTGACGGTCAGCCCCAGCATTTT. Amino acid sequence: CSAIPGTGIDGQPQHF.

The chain couples TRBV4-1 to TRBJ1-6, with TRBD1 as a possible D gene (5 bases). CDR3 length: 14 amino acids. CDR1 is MGHRA and CDR2 is YSYEKL in the germline V gene. V lost 1 base and J lost 11, with 12 bases in between. The CDR3 coding sequence is TGCGCCAGCAGCCAAGGAGAGGGGCTAGCACCCCTCCACTTT. As protein: CASSQGEGLAPLHF.

This clonotype was detected many times. The J gene is TRBJ1-2, the V gene TRBV19, with a weak D call TRBD1 (5 bases). The CDR3 extends over 12 amino acids. Germline V gene lookup returns CDR1 LNHDA and CDR2 SQIVND (reference sequence). V shed 5 bases and J shed 3 bases, with 7 bases lying between them. The CDR3 sequence is CASSVGDYGYTF. The CDR3 DNA reads TGTGCCAGTAGTGTAGGGGACTATGGCTACACCTTC.

This clonotype was observed a handful of times. The J gene is TRBJ2-7, the V gene TRBV19; tentatively, D is TRBD1 (6 bases). V lost 3 bases, J lost 4 bases, and 10 bases lay in between. The CDR3 runs 13 residues. Germline V CDR1 and CDR2: LNHDA, SQIVND (reference sequence). Written as DNA, the CDR3 is TGTGCCAGTAGTATCCAGGGGTGGTACGAGCAGTACTTC. Protein: CASSIQGWYEQYF.

This clonotype has ten or more counts. The chain recombines TRBV7-2 with TRBJ2-7; D is perhaps TRBD1 or TRBD2 (5 bases each). V was clipped by 1 base and J by 6 bases, with 10 bases between them. From germline, CDR1 is SGHTA and CDR2 FQGNSA. This CDR3 has 13 amino acids. The CDR3 DNA reads as TGTGCCAGCAGCTTAGGAGGGGTTTTCGAGCAGTACTTC. Protein sequence: CASSLGGVFEQYF.

This clonotype appeared many times. The rearrangement links TRBV2 to TRBJ1-1; possible D gene TRBD1, 6 bases. Germline CDR1 and CDR2: SNHLY and FYNNEI. V was cut by 3 bases and J by 11 bases, with 16 bases left in between. The CDR3 has 13 amino acids. CDR3 bases: TGTGCCAGCAGTGAGAATCCAGGGGATGCTGCTTTCTTT. It codes for CASSENPGDAAFF.

The rearrangement joins TRBV29-1 to TRBJ1-2; D gene ambiguous. The CDR3 is made up of 13 amino acids. V was shortened by 1 base and J by 2 bases, with 8 bases between the two germline ends. Germline CDR1 is SQVTM and CDR2 is ANQGSEA. Here the CDR3 reads CSVEGAENYGYTF. CDR3 coding DNA: TGCAGCGTTGAAGGAGCAGAAAACTATGGCTACACCTTC. The variable domain in full, completed from reference TRBV29-1 and TRBJ1-2, reads SAVISQKPSRDICQRGTSLTIQCQVDSQVTMMFWYRQQPGQSLTLIATANQGSEATYESGFVIDKFPISRPNLTFSTLTVSNMSPEDSSIYLCSVEGAENYGYTFGSGTRLTVV.

This clonotype was counted ten times or more. The chain combines TRBV7-8 with TRBJ2-7; D is perhaps TRBD1 or TRBD2 (5 bases each). Looked up from germline, CDR1 is SGHVS and CDR2 is FQNEAQ. The CDR3 has 17 amino acids. Trimming pared 4 bases from V and 2 bases from J, leaving 21 bases between. The CDR3 DNA follows: TGTGCCAGCAGCTCTATGGGTTCAGGTCGAGGGGCCTACGAGCAGTACTTC. Protein: CASSSMGSGRGAYEQYF.

About this clonotype itself: This could be a read error, since a much larger clone is one nucleotide away. The V call is TRBV20-1, the J call TRBJ1-1, with D maybe TRBD1 (5 bases). Per the germline V gene, CDR1 is DFQATT and CDR2 is SNEGSKA (reference sequence). This CDR3 spans 13 amino acids. The CDR3 bases are TGCAGTGCTAGAGTTGGGGCGTTCACTGAATCTTTCTTT. Translating gives CSARVGAFTESFF.

As regards this clonotype: A read error may produce the germline difference seen at one junction end. The chain employs TRBV6-1 and TRBJ1-5; possibly TRBD1 for D (6 bases). The germline V gene has CDR1 MNHNS and CDR2 SASEGT. The CDR3 runs 15 residues. The CDR3 DNA sequence: TGTGCCAGCAGTGAACAGGGGATCGGCAATCAGCCCCAGGATTTT. Encoded protein: CASSEQGIGNQPQDF.

Many counts were recorded for this clonotype. The chain couples TRBV5-1 to TRBJ1-2; D gene ambiguous. This CDR3 is built from 16 residues. V dropped 7 bases and J dropped 0 bases, with 19 bases sitting between them. Germline lookup yields CDR1 SGHRS and CDR2 YFSETQ. The CDR3 DNA reads TGCGCCAGCGATCGCCGACAATTTGCCTCTAACTATGGCTACACCTTC. Translating gives CASDRRQFASNYGYTF.

This clonotype was found many times. At one boundary the junction diverges from the germline segment, which might be a read error. This chain uses TRBV7-7 with TRBJ2-2; D is ambiguous. CDR1 and CDR2 (germline): SSHAT, FNYEAQ (reference sequence). This CDR3 contains 12 residues. DNA of the CDR3: TGTGCTAGCAGCCAGATAGGCGGGGAGCTGTTTTTT. It yields the protein CASSQIGGELFF.

This clonotype was seen ten or more times. This sequence joins TRBV27 and TRBJ2-5; TRBD1 matches 9 bases. With V trimmed by 7 bases and J by 2 bases, 8 bases remained unmatched. Germline assignment: CDR1 MNHEY and CDR2 SMNVEV (reference sequence). The CDR3 length is 15 residues. CDR3 nucleotide sequence: TGTGCCAGCACGATGGGACAGGGAGCACAAGAGACCCAGTACTTC. As protein: CASTMGQGAQETQYF.

Ten or more counts support this clonotype. J is TRBJ2-7 and V is TRBV12-3 or TRBV12-4; D may be TRBD2 (7 bases). This CDR3 region has 15 residues. V was cut by 3 bases and J by 3 bases, with 15 bases left in between. The CDR3 bases are TGTGCCAGCAGTTTGAGGGAGGGGGGCATCTACGAGCAGTACTTC. This codes for CASSLREGGIYEQYF.

The sample holds many counts of this clonotype. The CDR3 loop is CASSLLYRESSPLHF. As DNA, the CDR3 is TGTGCCAGCAGTTTATTGTACAGGGAGAGCTCACCCCTCCACTTT. This chain connects TRBV28 to TRBJ1-6; perhaps TRBD1 as D (6 bases). The germline V gene has CDR1 MDHEN and CDR2 SYDVKM. V was pared by 1 base and J by 10 bases, with 14 bases between. The CDR3 is 15 amino acids.

A few counts support this clonotype. The rearrangement uses TRBV12-3 or TRBV12-4 and TRBJ1-2; 7 bases are a match to TRBD1. V lost 6 bases and J lost 5; bases outside the gene matches: 6. The CDR3 has 13 amino acids. The CDR3: CASRLTGTYGYTF. CDR3 sequence (DNA): TGTGCCAGCAGATTGACAGGGACGTATGGCTACACCTTC.

This clonotype was counted many times. This sequence joins TRBV10-3 and TRBJ1-2; 7 bases are shared with TRBD1. From germline, CDR1 is ENHRY and CDR2 SYGVKD. V shed 10 bases, J shed 5 bases, and the junction held 4 bases outside the gene matches. The CDR3 covers 11 residues. The CDR3 here is CATGTEYGYTF. CDR3 sequence (DNA): TGTGCCACCGGGACAGAGTATGGCTACACCTTC.

V usage is TRBV28 and J usage is TRBJ1-2, with 8 bases lining up with TRBD1. J was trimmed by 4 bases and V by 7 bases; bases with no gene match: 8. This CDR3 is built from 14 residues. Germline CDR1 reads MDHEN; CDR2 reads SYDVKM. CDR3 DNA sequence: TGTGCCAGCAACCACAGGGGGGCCCTCTATGGCTACACCTTC. It codes for CASNHRGALYGYTF.